A selection of T cell receptor beta chains follows, all from one sample in a study of T cell repertoires in cytomegalovirus infection. MiXCR, run by TCRdb on the reads, gives a single entry per CDR3 protein. This table has fewer than 250,000 distinct CDR3 sequences, 10% to 15% appearing once. The material sequenced was PBMCs. All receptors derive from a human donor in good health (CMV status not recorded). Some clones in this sample may be carry-over from other donors' samples. The CDR3 runs from the conserved cysteine through the conserved F or W. The D gene is left open where the match is weak. Size tells how often a clone was seen (once, few, many) or the class of an expanded clone, and some rows leave it out.

j_call: TRBJ2-7; d_call: TRBD2; clone_size: many; v_call: TRBV7-8; cdr3_aa: CASSSLPRLAGEIYEQYF; cdr3_nt: TGTGCCAGCAGCTCCCTCCCACGACTAGCGGGGGAAATATACGAGCAGTACTTC
j_call: TRBJ2-4; d_call: TRBD2; clone_size: many; v_call: TRBV7-2; cdr3_aa: CASSLRGGGNIQYF; cdr3_nt: TGTGCCAGCAGCTTACGGGGGGGTGGGAACATTCAGTACTTC
j_call: TRBJ1-2; d_call: .; clone_size: many; v_call: TRBV2; cdr3_aa: CASRTVSPGGYTF; cdr3_nt: TGTGCCAGCAGGACGGTTTCCCCGGGCGGCTACACCTTC
j_call: TRBJ1-2; d_call: .; clone_size: many; v_call: TRBV7-2; cdr3_aa: CASSILTGGGGYTF; cdr3_nt: TGTGCCAGCAGCATCCTGACAGGAGGAGGTGGCTACACCTTC
j_call: TRBJ2-3; d_call: .; clone_size: .; v_call: TRBV29-1; cdr3_aa: CSVEGFRTDTQYF; cdr3_nt: TGCAGCGTTGAGGGATTTCGCACAGATACGCAGTATTTT
j_call: TRBJ2-1; d_call: .; clone_size: many; v_call: TRBV7-8; cdr3_aa: CASSLDQGWNEQFF; cdr3_nt: TGTGCCAGCAGCTTAGATCAGGGCTGGAATGAGCAGTTCTTC
j_call: TRBJ2-3; d_call: TRBD1; clone_size: .; v_call: TRBV29-1; cdr3_aa: CSVEGQGGDTQYF; cdr3_nt: TGCAGCGTTGAAGGACAGGGCGGGGATACGCAGTATTTT
j_call: TRBJ1-1; d_call: .; clone_size: .; v_call: TRBV29-1; cdr3_aa: CSVERDMLNTEAFF; cdr3_nt: TGCAGCGTTGAGCGGGACATGTTGAACACTGAAGCTTTCTTT
j_call: TRBJ1-1; d_call: .; clone_size: few; v_call: TRBV9; cdr3_aa: CASSVGQTVNTEAFF; cdr3_nt: TGTGCCAGCAGCGTGGGGCAAACGGTGAACACTGAAGCTTTCTTT
j_call: TRBJ2-7; d_call: .; clone_size: few; v_call: TRBV30; cdr3_aa: CAWSPSRDYEQYF; cdr3_nt: TGTGCCTGGAGTCCCTCCAGGGACTACGAGCAGTACTTC
j_call: TRBJ2-5; d_call: TRBD2; clone_size: many; v_call: TRBV28; cdr3_aa: CASIWSGGGETQYF; cdr3_nt: TGTGCCAGCATTTGGTCGGGAGGCGGGGAGACCCAGTACTTC
j_call: TRBJ2-2; d_call: TRBD2; clone_size: many; v_call: TRBV12-3/TRBV12-4; cdr3_aa: CASSLAGGGWGDTGELFF; cdr3_nt: TGTGCCAGCAGTCTCGCGGGAGGAGGGTGGGGGGACACCGGGGAGCTGTTTTTT
j_call: TRBJ2-7; d_call: .; clone_size: many; v_call: TRBV2; cdr3_aa: CASSPLRGYYEQYF; cdr3_nt: TGTGCCAGCAGCCCGCTGAGGGGGTATTACGAGCAGTACTTC
j_call: TRBJ2-3; d_call: TRBD2; clone_size: few; v_call: TRBV20-1; cdr3_aa: CSASSPLAGDTDTQYF; cdr3_nt: TGCAGTGCGAGTTCCCCCTTAGCGGGGGACACAGATACGCAGTATTTT
j_call: TRBJ1-2; d_call: .; clone_size: few; v_call: TRBV12-3/TRBV12-4; cdr3_aa: CASSLNRDVGYTF; cdr3_nt: TGTGCCAGCAGTTTAAACAGGGATGTTGGCTACACCTTC
j_call: TRBJ1-3; d_call: .; clone_size: many; v_call: TRBV7-9; cdr3_aa: CASIFGSGNTIYF; cdr3_nt: TGTGCCAGCATCTTCGGCTCTGGAAACACCATATATTTT
j_call: TRBJ2-7; d_call: .; clone_size: many; v_call: TRBV11-3; cdr3_aa: CASSPAGLVFGEQYF; cdr3_nt: TGTGCCAGCAGCCCTGCGGGACTGGTCTTTGGAGAGCAGTACTTC
j_call: TRBJ1-2; d_call: .; clone_size: many; v_call: TRBV7-2; cdr3_aa: CASSPSRDPPNYGYTF; cdr3_nt: TGTGCCAGCAGCCCTAGTCGGGACCCACCTAACTATGGCTACACCTTC
j_call: TRBJ2-4; d_call: TRBD1; clone_size: many; v_call: TRBV7-8; cdr3_aa: CASSSPAPGTGVAKNIQYF; cdr3_nt: TGTGCCAGCAGCTCCCCGGCCCCCGGGACAGGGGTAGCCAAAAACATTCAGTACTTC
j_call: TRBJ2-1; d_call: .; clone_size: few; v_call: TRBV19; cdr3_aa: CASKISAAGSSYNEQFF; cdr3_nt: TGTGCCAGTAAGATTAGCGCGGCCGGGAGCTCCTACAATGAGCAGTTCTTC
j_call: TRBJ1-5; d_call: .; clone_size: many; v_call: TRBV7-9; cdr3_aa: CASSLGQANQPQHF; cdr3_nt: TGTGCCAGCAGCTTAGGACAGGCCAATCAGCCCCAGCATTTT
j_call: TRBJ2-2; d_call: TRBD2; clone_size: many; v_call: TRBV14; cdr3_aa: CASSRYPTSGANTGELFF; cdr3_nt: TGTGCCAGCAGCCGATACCCGACTAGCGGGGCCAACACCGGGGAGCTGTTTTTT
j_call: TRBJ2-5; d_call: .; clone_size: few; v_call: TRBV29-1; cdr3_aa: CSVERAKRETQYF; cdr3_nt: TGCAGCGTTGAGCGGGCGAAACGGGAGACCCAGTACTTC
j_call: TRBJ1-1; d_call: .; clone_size: many; v_call: TRBV4-3; cdr3_aa: CASSQEEGLNTEAFF; cdr3_nt: TGCGCCAGCAGCCAAGAAGAGGGGTTGAACACTGAAGCTTTCTTT
j_call: TRBJ2-3; d_call: .; clone_size: many; v_call: TRBV7-2; cdr3_aa: CASSLNGGGDPTDTQYF; cdr3_nt: TGTGCCAGCAGCTTAAATGGGGGCGGGGACCCCACAGATACGCAGTATTTT
j_call: TRBJ1-1; d_call: .; clone_size: many; v_call: TRBV28; cdr3_aa: CASSLGVAEAFF; cdr3_nt: TGTGCCAGCAGCTTGGGGGTAGCTGAAGCTTTCTTT
j_call: TRBJ1-1; d_call: .; clone_size: many; v_call: TRBV7-2; cdr3_aa: CASSERGGWTEAFF; cdr3_nt: TGTGCCAGCAGCGAACGGGGGGGCTGGACTGAAGCTTTCTTT
j_call: TRBJ1-6; d_call: TRBD1; clone_size: few; v_call: TRBV12-3/TRBV12-4; cdr3_aa: CASNRGDSPLHF; cdr3_nt: TGTGCCAGTAACAGGGGGGATTCACCCCTCCACTTT
j_call: TRBJ2-3; d_call: .; clone_size: many; v_call: TRBV7-8; cdr3_aa: CASSQGGGRRADTQYF; cdr3_nt: TGTGCCAGCAGCCAAGGGGGGGGGCGAAGAGCAGATACGCAGTATTTT
j_call: TRBJ2-7; d_call: TRBD1; clone_size: .; v_call: TRBV3-1; cdr3_aa: CASSQLDRGVEQYF; cdr3_nt: TGTGCCAGCAGCCAATTGGACAGGGGGGTTGAGCAGTACTTC
j_call: TRBJ1-3; d_call: .; clone_size: many; v_call: TRBV28; cdr3_aa: CASTPPFGLGSGNTIYF; cdr3_nt: TGTGCCAGCACCCCACCATTCGGGCTCGGCTCTGGAAACACCATATATTTT
j_call: TRBJ2-7; d_call: TRBD1; clone_size: many; v_call: TRBV12-3/TRBV12-4; cdr3_aa: CASSKGQALTYEQYF; cdr3_nt: TGTGCCAGCAGCAAAGGACAGGCGCTGACCTACGAGCAGTACTTC
j_call: TRBJ1-2; d_call: TRBD1; clone_size: .; v_call: TRBV29-1; cdr3_aa: CTALGQGNGYTF; cdr3_nt: TGCACCGCTTTAGGACAGGGGAATGGCTACACCTTC
j_call: TRBJ2-3; d_call: .; clone_size: .; v_call: TRBV19; cdr3_aa: CASSQGVTDTQYF; cdr3_nt: TGTGCCAGTAGTCAGGGCGTCACAGATACGCAGTATTTT
j_call: TRBJ1-6; d_call: TRBD1; clone_size: many; v_call: TRBV19; cdr3_aa: CASSQQGASYNSPLHF; cdr3_nt: TGTGCCAGTAGCCAACAGGGGGCCTCCTATAATTCACCCCTCCACTTT